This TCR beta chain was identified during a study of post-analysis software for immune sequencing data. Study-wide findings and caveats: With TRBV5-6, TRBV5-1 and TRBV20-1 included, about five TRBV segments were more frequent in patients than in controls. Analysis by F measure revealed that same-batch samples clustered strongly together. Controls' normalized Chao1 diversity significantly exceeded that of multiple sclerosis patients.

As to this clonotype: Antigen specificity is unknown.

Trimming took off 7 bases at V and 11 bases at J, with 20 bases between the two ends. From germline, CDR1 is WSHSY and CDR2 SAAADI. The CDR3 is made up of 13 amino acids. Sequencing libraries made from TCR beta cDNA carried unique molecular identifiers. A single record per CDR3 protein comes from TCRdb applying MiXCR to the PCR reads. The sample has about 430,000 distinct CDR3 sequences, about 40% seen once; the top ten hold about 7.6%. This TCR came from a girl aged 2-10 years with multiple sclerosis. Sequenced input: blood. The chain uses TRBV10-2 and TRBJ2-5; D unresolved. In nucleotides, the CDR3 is TGCGCCAGCAAATCCTCTATGGGCAATGAGCAGTACTTC. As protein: CASKSSMGNEQYF.